One sample yielded the 17 T cell receptor beta chains listed below, sequenced in a study of post-analysis software for immune sequencing data. Points from the study as a whole: A few TRBV segments, TRBV5-6, TRBV5-1 and TRBV20-1 among them, were found more frequent in patients than controls.

Unique molecular identifiers were carried by the TCR beta cDNA libraries. TCRdb re-derived calls from the PCR reads in MiXCR, one entry per CDR3 protein. The data contain approximately 180,000 distinct CDR3 sequences, approximately 30% of them singletons. These receptors lack a known antigen. Sequencing input: blood. These receptors all stem from a girl aged 5-17 years with multiple sclerosis.

V and J are TRBV15 and TRBJ2-1; 11 bases agree with TRBD2. Germline V gene data show CDR1 as LNHNV and CDR2 as YYDKDF (reference sequence). The CDR3 sequence is 20 residues long. V shed 3 bases and J 0 bases; nucleotides not matched to a gene: 13. In DNA, the CDR3 is TGTGCCACCAGCAGGGTAGCGGGAGGGTTTGGGCCTAGCTCCTACAATGAGCAGTTCTTC. Its protein product is CATSRVAGGFGPSSYNEQFF. The full variable domain, in which reference TRBV15 and TRBJ2-1 provide the parts outside the CDR3, is DAMVIQNPRYQVTQFGKPVTLSCSQTLNHNVMYWYQQKSSQAPKLLFHYYDKDFNNEADTPDNFQSRRPNTSFCFLDIRSPGLGDTAMYLCATSRVAGGFGPSSYNEQFFGPGTRLTVL.

In its sample, this clonotype was seen a few times. This chain links TRBV7-9 with TRBJ2-7; 9 positions match TRBD2. The germline CDR1 and CDR2 sequences are SEHNR and FQNEAQ (reference sequence). J was trimmed by 4 bases and V by 5 bases; bases with no gene match: 21. The CDR3 is 19 residues long. The CDR3 sequence: CASSPRGGSGREGRYEQYF. The CDR3 coding sequence is TGTGCCAGCAGCCCTCGGGGTGGTAGCGGGAGAGAGGGGAGATACGAGCAGTACTTC.

The chain carries TRBV6-1 and TRBJ1-2; 7 bases agree with TRBD1. The CDR3 is 12 residues long. Looked up from germline, CDR1 is MNHNS and CDR2 is SASEGT. The ends lost 6 bases at V and 7 bases at J; junction bases unmatched: 5. CDR3 region: CASSDRERGYTF. The CDR3 nucleotides are TGTGCCAGCAGCGACAGGGAACGTGGCTACACCTTC.

This clonotype was found a few times. V and J are TRBV19 and TRBJ2-7, with 9 bases identical to TRBD1. Per germline, CDR1 LNHDA and CDR2 SQIVND (reference sequence). Germline trimming cut 3 bases from V and 1 base from J; bases unmatched to any gene: 4. CDR3 length: 15 amino acids. The CDR3 loop is CASSITGGASYEQYF. The CDR3 region has the DNA TGTGCCAGTAGTATTACAGGGGGCGCTTCCTACGAGCAGTACTTC.

This clonotype was recorded many times. This sequence joins TRBV7-6 and TRBJ2-7; D is undetermined. Trimming pared 1 base from V and 2 bases from J, leaving 12 bases between. The V gene's germline CDR1 is SGHVS and CDR2 FNYEAQ. The CDR3 is 15 amino acids. The CDR3 region is CASSLGGEPTYEQYF. The DNA for the CDR3 is TGTGCCAGCAGCTTAGGAGGAGAACCAACCTACGAGCAGTACTTC.

This clonotype was recorded a few times. Germline is not matched at one junction end, which may reflect a read error. V is TRBV11-2 and J is TRBJ1-2, with D possibly matching TRBD1 (5 bases). There are 15 residues in the CDR3. Per the germline V gene, CDR1 is SGHAT and CDR2 is FQNNGV. The CDR3 loop is CACRVRGSSNYGYTF. The CDR3 DNA reads as TGTGCCTGCAGGGTGCGGGGGTCATCTAACTATGGCTACACCTTC.

Concerning this clonotype: A read error is possible here, since a much larger clone lies one base away. This sequence joins TRBV7-6 and TRBJ2-4, with D possibly called TRBD1 or TRBD2 (5 bases each). This CDR3 contains 14 residues. Trimming took off 1 base at V and 3 bases at J, with 7 bases between the two ends. Germline-derived CDR1 and CDR2 are SGHVS and FNYEAQ. The CDR3 DNA reads as TGTGCCAGCAGCTTAGGGGACGGCAAAAACATTCAGTACTTC. This sequence encodes CASSLGDGKNIQYF.

The rearrangement links TRBV3-1 to TRBJ2-1; 11 positions match TRBD2. From germline, CDR1 is LGHDT and CDR2 YNNKEL (reference sequence). Trimming at V came to 4 bases and at J to 9 bases, leaving 8 bases not matched to a gene. There are 15 residues in the CDR3. CDR3 coding DNA: TGTGCCAGCAGCCTGGGGACTAGCGGCATGGGTGAGCAGTTCTTC. It codes for CASSLGTSGMGEQFF.

The chain is built from TRBV20-1 and TRBJ1-1; D possibly corresponds to TRBD1 (5 bases). Germline V gene sequence: CDR1 DFQATT, CDR2 SNEGSKA (reference sequence). Trimming took 2 bases from V and 3 from J, leaving 13 bases between them. The CDR3 extends over 14 amino acids. The CDR3 DNA follows: TGCAGTGCTAGACCTGGACACGGAGACACTGAAGCTTTCTTT. Encoded protein: CSARPGHGDTEAFF.

The J gene is TRBJ1-4, the V gene TRBV7-9; D is uncertain. Germline V gene data show CDR1 as SEHNR and CDR2 as FQNEAQ (reference sequence). V lost 2 bases, J lost 8 bases, and 6 bases lay in between. This CDR3 is 12 amino acids long. CDR3 sequence reads: CASSLREEKLFF. CDR3 coding DNA: TGTGCCAGCAGCTTAAGGGAAGAAAAACTGTTTTTT.

This clonotype was counted many times. This chain connects TRBV29-1 to TRBJ2-7; D is possibly TRBD1 or TRBD2 (5 bases each). Germline lookup yields CDR1 SQVTM and CDR2 ANQGSEA. Deletions cut 5 bases from V and 2 bases from J, with 10 bases between. The length of the CDR3 is 12 residues. The CDR3 DNA follows: TGCAGCGTTCGGGACGGAGCCTACGAGCAGTACTTC. Its translation is CSVRDGAYEQYF.

Points on this clonotype: A much larger clone is a single base away; this may be a read error. V and J are TRBV12-3 or TRBV12-4 and TRBJ2-5; D is perhaps TRBD1 or TRBD2 (5 bases each). The CDR3 has 12 amino acids. The CDR3 is CASRPYDGTHYF. DNA of the CDR3: TGTGCCAGCAGACCCTACGACGGGACCCATTACTTC.

The table lists this clonotype with many counts. The rearrangement joins TRBV10-3 to TRBJ1-2; D may be TRBD1 (5 bases). There are 15 residues in the CDR3. Germline V CDR1 and CDR2: ENHRY, SYGVKD. Between the trimmed V and J ends, which lost 0 bases and 4 bases, there was a span of 12 bases. The CDR3 reads CAISESKGTVYGYTF. Written as DNA, the CDR3 is TGTGCCATCAGTGAGTCGAAAGGGACGGTCTATGGCTACACCTTC.

This clonotype was counted a few times. A read error may be the cause here, since a much bigger clone is one base away. V gene TRBV6-5 combines with J gene TRBJ2-3; TRBD2 matches 7 bases. Germline CDR1 reads MNHEY; CDR2 reads SVGAGI. The CDR3 has 15 residues. The junction had 7 bases not matched to a gene; V was cut back by 5 bases and J by 2 bases. The CDR3 reads CASSRDYGNTDTQYF. The CDR3 DNA reads as TGTGCCAGCAGTAGGGACTATGGGAACACAGATACGCAGTATTTT.

The genes are TRBV7-9 and TRBJ2-2; D ambiguous. CDR3 size: 15 residues. With 4 bases removed from V and 7 bases from J, the gap between germline ends came to 16 bases. Germline V CDR1 and CDR2: SEHNR, FQNEAQ (reference sequence). The CDR3, as DNA: TGTGCCAGCAGCTACCCCGGTCTCCCCGGCGGGGAGCTGTTTTTT. Translation gives CASSYPGLPGGELFF.

V usage is TRBV2 and J usage is TRBJ2-3; no definite D call. Germline V CDR1 and CDR2: SNHLY, FYNNEI. The V and J ends lost 1 base and 0 bases respectively, with 8 bases between them. This CDR3 comprises 15 residues. This chain's CDR3 is CASSEGRVSTDTQYF. The DNA of the CDR3 is TGTGCCAGCAGTGAAGGACGGGTGAGCACAGATACGCAGTATTTT.

The sample holds many counts of this clonotype. The CDR3 sequence: CATSDPRQGTRPQHF. DNA for the CDR3: TGTGCCACCAGTGATCCCCGACAGGGTACTCGGCCCCAGCATTTT. This chain connects TRBV24-1 to TRBJ1-5, with TRBD1 identical over 7 bases. The CDR3 has 15 residues. Germline CDR1 and CDR2: KGHDR and SFDVKD. The V gene end was trimmed by 3 bases and the J gene end by 9 bases; junction bases not matched to a gene: 10.